These T cell receptor beta chains were read from a single sample in a study of cytomegalovirus exposure and HLA in healthy donors. Sequencing used immunoSEQ multiplex PCR; TCRdb keeps in-frame clones, though not all of them. The sample comprises 95,000 to 150,000 clones, more than 15% of which are singletons, and 2.5% to 3% rests with the top ten. The sequencing input was PBMCs. The receptor source for this set is a female donor in good health and CMV-seropositive. Each CDR3 is given with its conserved first and last residue. The D gene is left open where the match is weak. Rows may omit the clone size; those that give it use once, few, many or a size class.

v_gene: TRBV6-5
d_gene: TRBD1
len: 14
abundance: -
j_gene: TRBJ2-4
CDR3nt: TGTGCCAGCAGCCACCAGGACAGGCTCAACATTCAGTACTTC
CDR3aa: CASSHQDRLNIQYF

v_gene: TRBV15
d_gene: -
len: 14
abundance: few
j_gene: TRBJ1-1
CDR3nt: TGTGCCACCCAGAGGTACAGGGCGAACACTGAAGCTTTCTTT
CDR3aa: CATQRYRANTEAFF

v_gene: TRBV28
d_gene: -
len: 15
abundance: few
j_gene: TRBJ2-1
CDR3nt: TGTGCCAGCAGTTTAATCGGACATTTCTACAATGAGCAGTTCTTC
CDR3aa: CASSLIGHFYNEQFF

v_gene: TRBV4-3
d_gene: -
len: 14
abundance: -
j_gene: TRBJ2-7
CDR3nt: TGCGCCAGCAGCCAAGATACGCTAGCGCCCGAGCAGTACTTC
CDR3aa: CASSQDTLAPEQYF

v_gene: TRBV30
d_gene: -
len: 14
abundance: few
j_gene: TRBJ1-6
CDR3nt: TGTGCCTGGAGTGTACTAGGGTTGAATTCACCCCTCCACTTT
CDR3aa: CAWSVLGLNSPLHF

v_gene: TRBV25-1
d_gene: TRBD2
len: 18
abundance: few
j_gene: TRBJ2-1
CDR3nt: TGTGCCAGCAGTGGGGCCCCCGGGCTAGCGGGGGGGGAAGGGGAGCAGTTCTTC
CDR3aa: CASSGAPGLAGGEGEQFF

v_gene: TRBV5-4
d_gene: -
len: 16
abundance: few
j_gene: TRBJ1-1
CDR3nt: TGTGCCAGCAGCTTGGTCCAGGGAATAGATAGCACTGAAGCTTTCTTT
CDR3aa: CASSLVQGIDSTEAFF

v_gene: TRBV27
d_gene: -
len: 13
abundance: few
j_gene: TRBJ1-4
CDR3nt: TGTGCCAGCAGTTCGGGGGTTTGGGAAAAACTGTTTTTT
CDR3aa: CASSSGVWEKLFF

v_gene: TRBV9
d_gene: TRBD2
len: 16
abundance: few
j_gene: TRBJ2-3
CDR3nt: TGTGCCAGCAGCGTAGGTAGTAGCGGGGTTGGGGATACGCAGTATTTT
CDR3aa: CASSVGSSGVGDTQYF

v_gene: TRBV28
d_gene: TRBD1
len: 16
abundance: -
j_gene: TRBJ1-1
CDR3nt: TGTGCCAGCAGTTTAGGTAGGGGGCGTGGGTCCACTGAAGCTTTCTTT
CDR3aa: CASSLGRGRGSTEAFF

v_gene: TRBV7-2
d_gene: TRBD2
len: 16
abundance: once
j_gene: TRBJ2-7
CDR3nt: TGTGCCAGCAGCCTACGAAGGGCTAGCGGGGTATACGAGCAGTACTTC
CDR3aa: CASSLRRASGVYEQYF

v_gene: TRBV7-9
d_gene: -
len: 13
abundance: -
j_gene: TRBJ1-1
CDR3nt: TGTGCCAGCAACAGGGTTTTGAACACTGAAGCTTTCTTT
CDR3aa: CASNRVLNTEAFF

v_gene: TRBV6-4
d_gene: TRBD1
len: 15
abundance: few
j_gene: TRBJ1-2
CDR3nt: TGTGCCAGCAGCGTACCGGGACAGTCCTATTATGGCTACACCTTC
CDR3aa: CASSVPGQSYYGYTF

v_gene: TRBV5-1
d_gene: -
len: 15
abundance: -
j_gene: TRBJ2-5
CDR3nt: TGCGCCAGCAGCTGGGTGGGGCAGGCGCAAGAGACCCAGTACTTC
CDR3aa: CASSWVGQAQETQYF

v_gene: TRBV30
d_gene: -
len: 13
abundance: -
j_gene: TRBJ1-1
CDR3nt: TGTGCCTGGAGTCTGGTAGAGAACACTGAAGCTTTCTTT
CDR3aa: CAWSLVENTEAFF

v_gene: TRBV28
d_gene: TRBD1
len: 14
abundance: once
j_gene: TRBJ1-5
CDR3nt: TGTGCCAGTCAACAGGGGGGTAGCAATCAGCCCCAGCATTTT
CDR3aa: CASQQGGSNQPQHF

v_gene: TRBV5-1
d_gene: -
len: 13
abundance: -
j_gene: TRBJ2-2
CDR3nt: TGCGCCAGCAGCTTGGGGCTCTCCGGGGAGCTGTTTTTT
CDR3aa: CASSLGLSGELFF

v_gene: TRBV29-1
d_gene: TRBD2
len: 16
abundance: -
j_gene: TRBJ2-1
CDR3nt: TGCAGCGTCGATGCCTGGACTAGCGGGGGAATGAATGAGCAGTTCTTC
CDR3aa: CSVDAWTSGGMNEQFF

v_gene: TRBV28
d_gene: -
len: 13
abundance: -
j_gene: TRBJ1-6
CDR3nt: TGTGCCAGCACCGCAGGGAATAATTCACCCCTCCACTTT
CDR3aa: CASTAGNNSPLHF

v_gene: TRBV27
d_gene: -
len: 14
abundance: few
j_gene: TRBJ1-4
CDR3nt: TGTGCCAGCAGCCAAGGGATCTGGAGGGAAAAACTGTTTTTT
CDR3aa: CASSQGIWREKLFF

v_gene: TRBV12-5
d_gene: TRBD2
len: 18
abundance: -
j_gene: TRBJ2-7
CDR3nt: TGTGCTAGTGGTTTGGCCAACAACTATTTAGCGGGAGCATCCGAGCAGTACTTC
CDR3aa: CASGLANNYLAGASEQYF

v_gene: TRBV5-1
d_gene: TRBD2
len: 17
abundance: few
j_gene: TRBJ2-1
CDR3nt: TGCGCCAGCAGCCCAAGCTTAGCGGGACCCTCCTACAATGAGCAGTTCTTC
CDR3aa: CASSPSLAGPSYNEQFF

v_gene: TRBV6-5
d_gene: -
len: 11
abundance: -
j_gene: TRBJ2-4
CDR3nt: TGTGCCAGCAAACAGGGATCCATTCAGTACTTC
CDR3aa: CASKQGSIQYF

v_gene: TRBV6-5
d_gene: -
len: 16
abundance: few
j_gene: TRBJ1-3
CDR3nt: TGTGCCAGCAGTTACCTTATTAAGTTCCAACAAAACACCATATATTTT
CDR3aa: CASSYLIKFQQNTIYF

v_gene: TRBV7-9
d_gene: TRBD2
len: 14
abundance: few
j_gene: TRBJ2-1
CDR3nt: TGTGCCAGCAGCTTAGGACTAGCCCCAAATGAGCAGTTCTTC
CDR3aa: CASSLGLAPNEQFF